Listed here are 21 T cell receptor beta chains from one sample, sequenced in a study of T cell responses to AZD1222 COVID-19 vaccine (dated by TCRdb to about 2021). The sample's time point label, decoded: about 28 days (+/-7) after the second vaccine dose. Libraries were constructed by the immunoSEQ multiplex PCR assay. Not all clones reach the TCRdb copy of this immuneACCESS table, which keeps in-frame sequences only. Checked studies attribute under half of the gap to unresolved V genes and leave the rest unexplained. This sample comprises some 70,000 clones, roughly 80% of them detected only once. Jointly, the top ten make up around 15% of the sample. Sequences were derived from peripheral blood, sampled 28 days after the second AZD1222 dose. Receptors originate from an adult who received the AZD1222 COVID-19 vaccine.

The chain combines TRBV28 with TRBJ1-6, with TRBD1 identical over 7 bases. CDR1 and CDR2 (germline): MDHEN, SYDVKM. The CDR3 covers 15 residues. The trim removed 5 bases at V and 8 bases at J, leaving 9 bases unmatched. CDR3 sequence reads: CASSAQTGPDSPLHF. CDR3 nucleotide sequence: TGTGCCAGCAGTGCCCAGACAGGGCCCGATTCACCCCTCCACTTT.

This clone was seen a single time. The rearrangement uses TRBV6-5 and TRBJ1-1; D ambiguous. The germline V gene encodes CDR1 MNHEY and CDR2 SVGAGI. Trimming stripped 6 bases from V and 2 bases from J, with 13 bases between. CDR3 length equals 14 residues. CDR3 region: CASSFQVINTEAFF. The CDR3 nucleotides are TGTGCCAGCAGCTTTCAGGTTATTAACACTGAAGCTTTCTTT.

The chain employs TRBV15 and TRBJ1-1; no clear D. Between the trimmed V and J ends, which lost 0 bases and 0 bases, there was a span of 23 bases. The CDR3 extends over 20 amino acids. In germline, CDR1 is LNHNV, CDR2 YYDKDF (reference sequence). CDR3 in DNA: TGTGCCACCAGCAGAGACCTGTGGCCGGATCCTGCCCTGATGAACACTGAAGCTTTCTTT. Residues: CATSRDLWPDPALMNTEAFF.

This sequence joins TRBV5-1 and TRBJ2-2, with D possibly called TRBD1 or TRBD2 (5 bases each). Trimming removed 3 bases at V and 0 bases at J, with 12 bases between. Germline V gives CDR1 SGHRS, CDR2 YFSETQ. This CDR3 is built from 16 residues. The CDR3 spells CASSSGTATNTGELFF. The CDR3 DNA sequence: TGCGCCAGCAGCTCTGGGACGGCCACGAACACCGGGGAGCTGTTTTTT.

In this sample, this clone turned up a few times. The genes are TRBV15 and TRBJ2-2; TRBD2 might be the D (6 bases). Germline V lookup: CDR1 LNHNV, CDR2 YYDKDF (reference sequence). The V gene lost 6 bases and the J gene lost 3 bases, with 14 bases spanning the gap. The CDR3 is 15 residues long. The CDR3 DNA sequence: TGTGCCACCAGGGGAGGAGGGGTGGACACCGGGGAGCTGTTTTTT. This translates into CATRGGGVDTGELFF.

The chain couples TRBV7-2 to TRBJ2-1; tentatively, D is TRBD1 (6 bases). V was cut by 0 bases and J by 3 bases, with 12 bases left in between. The CDR3 has 16 amino acids. The germline gives CDR1 SGHTA, CDR2 FQGNSA. CDR3 bases: TGTGCCAGCAGCTTAGCGGGCAGGGGTATCTACAATGAGCAGTTCTTC. Translating gives CASSLAGRGIYNEQFF.

This sequence joins TRBV6-2 or TRBV6-3 and TRBJ1-1, with TRBD1 matching 10 bases. Trimming at V came to 5 bases and at J to 2 bases, leaving 5 bases not matched to a gene. The CDR3 loop spans 15 amino acids. The V gene's germline CDR1 is MNHEY and CDR2 SVGEGT. The CDR3 nucleotides read TGTGCCAGCAGTCATGGGACAGGGGACAACACTGAAGCTTTCTTT. As protein: CASSHGTGDNTEAFF.

This clone occurred a few times. The V call is TRBV3-1 (or the pseudogene TRBV3-2), the J call TRBJ1-3; TRBD1 is a possible D gene (6 bases). The CDR3 contains 15 residues. Germline assignment: CDR1 LGHDT and CDR2 YNNKEL (reference sequence). V gave up 5 bases and J gave up 4 bases, with 15 bases separating them. The CDR3 loop reads CASSNPRGLGNTIYF. The CDR3 DNA follows: TGTGCCAGCAGCAACCCCAGGGGCCTAGGAAACACCATATATTTT.

This clone was picked up one time. The rearrangement joins TRBV2 to TRBJ2-1; 8 bases map to TRBD2. CDR3 length equals 16 residues. V shed 7 bases, J shed 3 bases, and the junction held 11 bases outside the gene matches. Germline CDR1 and CDR2: SNHLY and FYNNEI. Here the CDR3 reads CASTPAPGLGYNEQFF. In DNA, the CDR3 is TGTGCCAGCACCCCAGCCCCGGGACTAGGCTACAATGAGCAGTTCTTC.

The chain joins TRBV6-2 or TRBV6-3 to TRBJ1-1; D not certain. The CDR3 contains 15 residues. Germline CDR1 and CDR2: MNHEY and SVGEGT. V lost 6 bases and J 2 bases, leaving 16 bases between the germline ends. CDR3 sequence (DNA): TGTGCCAGCAGCCGCAGAAGACCCCAAAACACTGAAGCTTTCTTT. Its protein product is CASSRRRPQNTEAFF.

The chain joins TRBV5-5 to TRBJ1-2; weak D call: TRBD1 (5 bases). This CDR3 is built from 15 residues. Germline lookup yields CDR1 SGHKS and CDR2 YYEKEE (reference sequence). V gave up 0 bases and J gave up 4 bases, with 13 bases separating them. CDR3 in DNA: TGTGCCAGCAGCTTGGATAGGGGCAGGTTCTATGGCTACACCTTC. It yields the protein CASSLDRGRFYGYTF.

The gene calls are TRBV7-2 and TRBJ2-5, with TRBD2 matching 8 bases. There are 16 residues in the CDR3. CDR1 SGHTA and CDR2 FQGNSA come from the germline V gene. J lost 4 bases, V lost 0 bases, and 7 bases had no gene match. The CDR3 sequence is CASSLAIRAGGETQYF. DNA of the CDR3: TGTGCCAGCAGCTTAGCGATTAGGGCGGGAGGAGAGACCCAGTACTTC. Complete variable domain (other parts from reference TRBV7-2 and TRBJ2-5): GAGVSQSPSNKVTEKGKDVELRCDPISGHTALYWYRQSLGQGLEFLIYFQGNSAPDKSGLPSDRFSAERTGGSVSTLTIQRTQQEDSAVYLCASSLAIRAGGETQYFGPGTRLLVL.

This clone was detected a few times. The chain has TRBV13 and TRBJ1-3; 11 nucleotides align to TRBD1. CDR1 is PRHDT and CDR2 is FYEKMQ in the germline V gene (reference sequence). Trimming removed 5 bases from V and 5 bases from J; junction bases left unmatched: 8. The CDR3 has 16 amino acids. DNA for the CDR3: TGTGCCAGCAGCACCCGGGACAGGGGGTTTCGAAACACCATATATTTT. Translation: CASSTRDRGFRNTIYF.

The J gene is TRBJ2-7, the V gene TRBV5-1; D might be TRBD1 (5 bases). There are 15 residues in the CDR3. Germline CDR1 SGHRS, CDR2 YFSETQ. The germline V and J ends were trimmed by 5 bases and 0 bases, with 15 bases remaining between them. CDR3 in amino acids: CASRRSQTGSYEQYF. In nucleotides, the CDR3 is TGCGCCAGCAGGAGGTCCCAAACAGGCTCCTACGAGCAGTACTTC.

This chain uses TRBV7-2 with TRBJ1-2; TRBD1 agrees at 7 bases. The CDR3 spans 13 residues. Per the germline V gene, CDR1 is SGHTA and CDR2 is FQGNSA. V was pared by 5 bases and J by 8 bases, with 8 bases of the junction left unmatched. This CDR3 reads CASSPGQEGGYTF. The DNA of the CDR3 is TGTGCCAGCAGCCCTGGACAGGAAGGAGGCTACACCTTC.

This rearrangement joins TRBV5-1 to TRBJ2-1, with 8 nucleotides matching TRBD2. V was clipped by 0 bases and J by 4 bases; unmatched bases: 3. This CDR3 has 15 residues. Germline V gene sequence: CDR1 SGHRS, CDR2 YFSETQ. The CDR3 nucleotides are TGCGCCAGCAGCTTGGTACTAGCGGTATACAATGAGCAGTTCTTC. Protein: CASSLVLAVYNEQFF. Filled out from reference TRBV5-1 and TRBJ2-1, the complete variable domain reads KAGVTQTPRYLIKTRGQQVTLSCSPISGHRSVSWYQQTPGQGLQFLFEYFSETQRNKGNFPGRFSGRQFSNSRSEMNVSTLELGDSALYLCASSLVLAVYNEQFFGPGTRLTVL.

This clone has only one observation. V is TRBV2 and J is TRBJ2-3; the match to TRBD1 covers 7 bases. With V trimmed by 5 bases and J by 4 bases, 15 bases remained unmatched. The CDR3 is 17 residues long. CDR1 is SNHLY, CDR2 FYNNEI, per germline. The CDR3 sequence is CASSLTGTEFGSDTQYF. The CDR3, as DNA: TGTGCCAGCAGTCTAACCGGGACAGAGTTTGGTTCAGATACGCAGTATTTT. The whole variable domain, remainder taken from reference TRBV2 and TRBJ2-3, is EPEVTQTPSHQVTQMGQEVILRCVPISNHLYFYWYRQILGQKVEFLVSFYNNEISEKSEIFDDQFSVERPDGSNFTLKIRSTKLEDSAMYFCASSLTGTEFGSDTQYFGPGTRLTVL.

This clone was counted once. The chain links TRBV18 to TRBJ2-4; D possibly matches TRBD1 or TRBD2 (6 bases each). The CDR3 has 16 amino acids. CDR1 is KGHSH, CDR2 LQKENI, per germline. The ends were cut back, 1 base at V and 8 bases at J, with 18 bases in the middle. This CDR3 is CASSPLGGASGDIQYF. The CDR3 nucleotides read TGTGCCAGCTCACCACTGGGCGGGGCTTCAGGGGACATTCAGTACTTC.

The rearrangement uses TRBV9 and TRBJ2-5; TRBD2 is a possible D gene (6 bases). Trimming pared 0 bases from V and 2 bases from J, leaving 11 bases between. The germline V gene has CDR1 SGDLS and CDR2 YYNGEE. The length of the CDR3 is 15 residues. CDR3 residues: CASSVGGTSQETQYF. CDR3 in DNA: TGTGCCAGCAGCGTAGGAGGGACTTCGCAAGAGACCCAGTACTTC.

The chain uses TRBV27 and TRBJ1-1; D not resolved. The germline CDR1 and CDR2 sequences are MNHEY and SMNVEV (reference sequence). The CDR3 consists of 12 residues. Trimming took off 0 bases at V and 9 bases at J, with 8 bases between the two ends. The CDR3: CASSLSNGKAFF. In nucleotides, the CDR3 is TGTGCCAGCAGTTTATCGAACGGTAAAGCTTTCTTT.

In its sample, this clone was seen once. This sequence joins TRBV3-1 (or the pseudogene TRBV3-2) and TRBJ1-3; D ambiguous. The germline V and J ends were trimmed by 4 bases and 1 base, with 17 bases remaining between them. The CDR3 totals 17 residues. Germline CDR1 LGHDT, CDR2 YNNKEL (reference sequence). The chain's CDR3 is CASSRHYFTPSGNTIYF. The CDR3, as DNA: TGTGCCAGCAGCCGACACTATTTTACCCCATCTGGAAACACCATATATTTT.